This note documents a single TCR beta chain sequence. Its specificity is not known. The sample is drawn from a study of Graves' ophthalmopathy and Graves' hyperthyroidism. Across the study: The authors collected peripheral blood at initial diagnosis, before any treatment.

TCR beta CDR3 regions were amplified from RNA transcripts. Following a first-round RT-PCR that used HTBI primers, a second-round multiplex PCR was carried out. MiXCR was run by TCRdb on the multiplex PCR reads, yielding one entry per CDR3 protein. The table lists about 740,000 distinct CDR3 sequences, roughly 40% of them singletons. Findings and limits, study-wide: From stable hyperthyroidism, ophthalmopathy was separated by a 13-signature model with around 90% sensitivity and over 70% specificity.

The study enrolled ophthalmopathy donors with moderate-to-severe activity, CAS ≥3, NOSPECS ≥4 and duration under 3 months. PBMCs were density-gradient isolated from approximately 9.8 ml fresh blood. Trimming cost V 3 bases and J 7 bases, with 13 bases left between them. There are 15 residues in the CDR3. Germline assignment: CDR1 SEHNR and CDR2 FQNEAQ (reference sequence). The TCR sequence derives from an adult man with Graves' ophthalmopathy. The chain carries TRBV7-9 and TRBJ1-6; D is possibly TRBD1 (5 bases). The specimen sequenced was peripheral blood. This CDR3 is CASSFGDSNNSPLHF. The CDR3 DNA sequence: TGTGCCAGCAGCTTTGGTGACAGCAACAATTCACCCCTCCACTTT.